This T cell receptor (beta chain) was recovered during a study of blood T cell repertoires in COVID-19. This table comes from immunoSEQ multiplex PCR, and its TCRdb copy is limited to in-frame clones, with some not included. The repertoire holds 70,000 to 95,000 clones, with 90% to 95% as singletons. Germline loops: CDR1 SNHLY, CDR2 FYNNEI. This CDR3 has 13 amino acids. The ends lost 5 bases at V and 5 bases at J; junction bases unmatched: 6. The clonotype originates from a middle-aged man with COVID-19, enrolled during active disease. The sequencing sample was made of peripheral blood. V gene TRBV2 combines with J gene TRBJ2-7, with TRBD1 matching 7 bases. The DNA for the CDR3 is TGTGCCAGCAGTCCCCGGGACAGAAACGAGCAGTACTTC. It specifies CASSPRDRNEQYF.